This T cell receptor beta chain was captured in a study of shared clonotypes between healthy human individuals (dated by TCRdb to between 2020 and 2021). Some background on the complete study: A couple of women and a few men aged 18 to 49 years were included in the cohort. For each donor, CD4 naive and CD4 memory were each run on three plates, CD8 naive on two plates, and CD8 memory on one plate. Blood TCR repertoires of five healthy adults were deeply sequenced to estimate repertoire size and the extent of clonotype sharing between individuals. Different laboratories and diverse techniques were used to prepare libraries and sequence TCR repertoires, to increase sequencing depth and limit assay-specific biases. Each donor's leukapheresis produced roughly between about 0.9 and 9.5 billion PBMCs. What the work shows at the level of the full study, not this receptor alone: Across several donors, roughly 5.1% of naive CD4, approximately 3.6% of naive CD8, around 2.1% of memory CD4, and approximately 0.4% of memory CD8 clonotypes were shared. Rarefaction of sorted-subset datasets indicated incomplete sequencing despite the large sequencing depth. Sampling was limited to blood, and TCR repertoires in tissue likely differ from TCR repertoires in blood. Pairwise subsampling indicated that sequencing depth was expected to affect the degree of clonotype sharing among donors. Because the study included a small number of donors, the genetic and exposure-history diversity represented was limited. Higher generation probabilities were observed for clonotypes shared by all four sorted-subset donors than for non-shared clonotypes. Larger estimated clonotype richness was generally found for naive subsets than for memory subsets.

About this clone itself: Its recognized antigen is unknown. The record has no base qualities; no much larger clone is one base away.

CD8 naive samples consisted of CD45RO-negative cells that were positively selected for CCR7, yielding a CD45RA+CCR7+ population without TemRA cells. Healthy HIV-negative adults with no recently reported acute infections or vaccinations were included as donors. Only Caucasian adults living in Nashville, Tennessee, USA were represented among the donors. After blood collection by leukapheresis, PBMCs were isolated using Ficoll-Histopaque density gradient centrifugation and then cryopreserved in the vapor phase of liquid nitrogen. Analytical flow cytometry was used to check the purity and quantity of every magnetically sorted T cell population. Genomic DNA was isolated from each sorted fraction and quantified by UV absorbance on a Nanodrop 2000c. Using the deep immunoSEQ assay, multiplex PCR amplified TCR CDR3 regions from genomic DNA. Extracted genomic DNA from each cell subset was distributed evenly across all wells of several immunoSEQ 96-well plates, and each plate was treated as a replicate. Each replicate PCR for sorted subsets received about 210 ng genomic DNA, equal to tens of thousands of T cell genomes. The purified libraries were quantified using a Qubit 3.0 fluorometer, sized with a Bioanalyzer 2100, and then quantified again using the KAPA Library Quantification kit. Each immunoSEQ 96-well plate was sequenced on its own single-read 150-cycle Illumina NextSeq 550 flow cell. On the authors' methods: Because the immunoSEQ output included only junctional sequences and no quality scores, the filtering could not be the same as the filtering used for full-length reads. To assign V/J genes and CDR3, sequences were annotated against IMGT germline references using PyIR, a Python wrapper for IgBLAST v1.9. Reads were removed for weak V/J assignments (E-value above 1e-6), missing CDR3, stop codons, out-of-frame junctions, or ambiguous translated residues. V3J clonotypes were defined by identical inferred V gene, J gene, and CDR3 amino acid sequence. Percentage overlap between repertoires was computed as shared unique clonotypes divided by the size of the smaller repertoire. Richness of each repertoire was evaluated using RTK rarefaction, the Chao1 estimator, and Recon v2.1 estimates of unobserved clonotypes. Generation probabilities for all TCRbeta clonotypes obtained by the gDNA method from several donors were computed using OLGA. TCRdb retrieved this table from immuneACCESS and kept in-frame rearrangements only. Not all clones are present; in checked studies, unresolved V genes account for under half, and no reason is known for the remainder. V and J calls and clone size come straight from that table; D and trimming were deduced from the DNA. In this sample the table shows roughly 2,000,000 clones, around 96% of which occur a single time. The ten largest clones add up to more than 0.95% of the sample.

Trimming leaves V shorter by 3 bases and J shorter by 4 bases, with the junction holding 6 bases beyond the gene matches. The CDR3 goes from the cysteine to the phenylalanine over 16 residues. Here the CDR3 DNA is all that survives: 48 bases in frame from base 1. Based on the germline V gene (reference sequence), the CDR1 and CDR2 sequences are MNHEY and SMNVEV. The clonotype comes from a man aged 18-30 years in good health. Recombination connected TRBV27 to TRBJ2-1, and 10 junction bases match TRBD2. Sequencing was done on a sample of naive CD8+ T cells sorted from blood. The meaning of the sample's cell subset or site label: CD45RA+CCR7+. For the CDR3, the sequence is CASSFGASGSYNEQFF. The sequence in DNA is TGTGCCAGCAGTTTTGGCGCTAGCGGGAGTTACAATGAGCAGTTCTTC.